This T cell receptor (beta chain) originates from a study of shared clonotypes between healthy human individuals. As for the study in general: Each donor contributed plates that comprised three CD4 naive, three CD4 memory, two CD8 naive and one CD8 memory.

The authors split each subset's genomic DNA evenly across several immunoSEQ plates. Data came from immunoSEQ multiplex PCR; TCRdb stores just in-frame clones and leaves some out. The sample holds millions of clones, more than 85% seen once. Findings and limits, study-wide: What naive subsets generally showed was a larger estimated richness than memory subsets showed.

In the case of this clone: Its antigen is as yet unknown.

Donors were healthy HIV-negative adults without recent acute infections or vaccinations. V was trimmed by 2 bases and J by 6 bases, leaving 10 bases between them. Germline CDR1 is SGHTA and CDR2 is FQGNSA. CDR3 length: 13 residues. Sample: naive CD4+ T cells from PBMCs. Subset meaning: CD45RA+ positively selected. The V and J genes are TRBV7-2 and TRBJ1-2; weak D call: TRBD1 (5 bases). This sequence was found in a man between 18 and 29 years old in good health. Some clones in this sample may be carry-over from other donors' samples. The CDR3 reads CASSLPGTNGYTF. The CDR3 nucleotides read TGTGCCAGCAGCTTACCCGGGACTAATGGCTACACCTTC. Complete variable domain (other parts from reference TRBV7-2 and TRBJ1-2): GAGVSQSPSNKVTEKGKDVELRCDPISGHTALYWYRQSLGQGLEFLIYFQGNSAPDKSGLPSDRFSAERTGGSVSTLTIQRTQQEDSAVYLCASSLPGTNGYTFGSGTRLTVV.